The source of this T cell receptor (beta chain) is a study of regulatory T cells in long-lasting Graves disease. Building of the TCR beta libraries involved iRepertoire HTBI primers and Arm-PCR of CDR3 regions. One entry per CDR3 protein results from TCRdb running MiXCR on the multiplex PCR reads. The sample lists about 500,000 distinct CDR3 sequences, about 12% seen once, with more than 8% in the top ten. Time point meaning: newly diagnosed GD, antithyroid drugs for less than 3 months. The authors made the TCR library using RNA they extracted from PBMCs. Study-level findings and limits: Among samples with persistent disease, TRBV28, TRBJ1-2 and TRBJ2-5 were favored.

Concerning this clonotype itself: Antigen: not known. A single base separates this from a much larger clone, so it may be a read error. This CDR3 fails to terminate in the conserved phenylalanine or tryptophan, so it likely reflects a read error.

J lost 8 bases, V lost 2 bases, and 5 bases had no gene match. CDR1 and CDR2 (germline): SGHDT, YYEEEE. The CDR3 totals 14 residues. The data also belong to a second study, concerning T cells in Graves' hyperthyroidism and ophthalmopathy. From that paper: With the HTBI primer set, the TCR CDR3 went through a first round of RT-PCR. Blood shared most expanded thyroid clonotypes above 0.001.

Sequenced here: peripheral blood mononuclear cells (PBMCs), sampled at new diagnosis, from a patient treated with antithyroid drugs. The receptor's source is a woman under 40 with Graves disease. This chain links TRBV5-6 with TRBJ1-4, with 8 positions matching TRBD1. This chain's CDR3 is CASSLQGGYEKLFS. The CDR3 nucleotides read TGTGCCAGCAGCTTACAGGGGGGCTACGAAAAACTGTTTTCT.